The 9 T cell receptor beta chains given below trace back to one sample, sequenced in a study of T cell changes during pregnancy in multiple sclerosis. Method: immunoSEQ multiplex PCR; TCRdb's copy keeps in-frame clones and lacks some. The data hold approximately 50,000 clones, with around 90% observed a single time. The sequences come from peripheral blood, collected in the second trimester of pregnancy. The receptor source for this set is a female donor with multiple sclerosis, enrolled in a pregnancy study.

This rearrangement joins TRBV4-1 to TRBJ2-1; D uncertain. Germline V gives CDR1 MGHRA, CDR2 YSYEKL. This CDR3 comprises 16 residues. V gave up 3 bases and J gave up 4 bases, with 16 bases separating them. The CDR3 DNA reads TGCGCCAGCAGCCATCGGTGGTCTGCCCTATACAATGAGCAGTTCTTC. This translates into CASSHRWSALYNEQFF.

The CDR3 DNA follows: TGTGCCAGCAGTGAAGCGACAGGGTTTAACTATGGCTACACCTTC. It specifies CASSEATGFNYGYTF. The chain recombines TRBV2 with TRBJ1-2, with 7 bases aligning to TRBD1. V lost 0 bases and J lost 1; bases outside the gene matches: 2. Germline CDR1 reads SNHLY; CDR2 reads FYNNEI. This CDR3 region has 15 residues.

The CDR3 sequence is CASSRTRLEAFF. CDR3 nucleotides: TGTGCCAGCAGCCGGACACGGTTAGAAGCTTTCTTT. This chain uses TRBV11-2 with TRBJ1-1; D perhaps matches TRBD1 (5 bases). Germline V gene lookup returns CDR1 SGHAT and CDR2 FQNNGV. This CDR3 comprises 12 residues. Trimming left V 5 bases short and J 8 bases short, with 12 bases between.

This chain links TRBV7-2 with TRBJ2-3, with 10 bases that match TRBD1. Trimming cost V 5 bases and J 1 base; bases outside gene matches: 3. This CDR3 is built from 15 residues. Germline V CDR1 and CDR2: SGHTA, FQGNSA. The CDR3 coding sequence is TGTGCCAGCAGCCCCGGACAGGGGGGCACAGATACGCAGTATTTT. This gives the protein CASSPGQGGTDTQYF.

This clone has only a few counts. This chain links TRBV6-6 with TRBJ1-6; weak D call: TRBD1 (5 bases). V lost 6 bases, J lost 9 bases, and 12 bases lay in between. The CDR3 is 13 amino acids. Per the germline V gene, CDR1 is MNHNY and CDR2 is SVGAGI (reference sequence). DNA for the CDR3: TGTGCCAGCAGGCCCTCGGGGGTTTCACCCCTCCACTTT. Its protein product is CASRPSGVSPLHF.

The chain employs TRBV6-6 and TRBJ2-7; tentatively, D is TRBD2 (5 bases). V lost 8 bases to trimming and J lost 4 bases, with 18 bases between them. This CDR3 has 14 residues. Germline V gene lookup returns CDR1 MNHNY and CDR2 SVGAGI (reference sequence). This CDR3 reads CASDTRGIGYEQYF. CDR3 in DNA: TGTGCCAGCGACACCCGGGGTATTGGATACGAGCAGTACTTC.

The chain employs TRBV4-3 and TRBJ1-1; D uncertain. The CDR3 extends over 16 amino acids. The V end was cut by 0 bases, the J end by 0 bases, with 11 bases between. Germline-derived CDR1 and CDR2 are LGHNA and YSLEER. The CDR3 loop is CASSQEFPGMNTEAFF. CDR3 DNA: TGCGCCAGCAGCCAAGAGTTTCCGGGGATGAACACTGAAGCTTTCTTT.

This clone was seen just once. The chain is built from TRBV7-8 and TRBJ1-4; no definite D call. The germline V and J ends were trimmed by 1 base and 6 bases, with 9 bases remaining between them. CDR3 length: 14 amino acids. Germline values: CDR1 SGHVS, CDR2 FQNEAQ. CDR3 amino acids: CASSLERFDEKLFF. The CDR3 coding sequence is TGTGCCAGCAGCTTAGAGAGGTTTGATGAAAAACTGTTTTTT.

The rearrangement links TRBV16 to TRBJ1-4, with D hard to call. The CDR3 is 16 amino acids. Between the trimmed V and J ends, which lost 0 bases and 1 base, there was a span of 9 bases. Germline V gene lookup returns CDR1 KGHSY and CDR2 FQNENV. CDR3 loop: CASSQSSGGTNEKLFF. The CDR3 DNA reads TGTGCCAGCAGCCAATCGTCGGGAGGAACTAATGAAAAACTGTTTTTT.